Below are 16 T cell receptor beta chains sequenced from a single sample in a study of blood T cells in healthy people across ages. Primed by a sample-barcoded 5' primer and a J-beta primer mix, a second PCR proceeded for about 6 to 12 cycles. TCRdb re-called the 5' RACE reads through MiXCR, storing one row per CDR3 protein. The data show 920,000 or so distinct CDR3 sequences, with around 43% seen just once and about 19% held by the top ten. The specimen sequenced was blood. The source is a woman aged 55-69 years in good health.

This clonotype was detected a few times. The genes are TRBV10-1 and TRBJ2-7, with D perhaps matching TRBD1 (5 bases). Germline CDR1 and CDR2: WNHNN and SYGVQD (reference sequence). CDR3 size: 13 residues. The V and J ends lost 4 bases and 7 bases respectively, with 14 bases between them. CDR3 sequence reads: CASSGTARGEQYF. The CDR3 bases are TGCGCCAGCAGTGGGACCGCAAGGGGAGAGCAGTACTTC.

The CDR3 DNA follows: TGCAGTGCAATGAAAGGGGACTCCGTCTACGAGCAGTACTTC. Its protein product is CSAMKGDSVYEQYF. This chain connects TRBV20-1 to TRBJ2-7; perhaps TRBD2 as D (6 bases). Germline CDR1 reads DFQATT; CDR2 reads SNEGSKA (reference sequence). V was cut by 6 bases and J by 3 bases, with 18 bases left in between. CDR3 length equals 14 residues.

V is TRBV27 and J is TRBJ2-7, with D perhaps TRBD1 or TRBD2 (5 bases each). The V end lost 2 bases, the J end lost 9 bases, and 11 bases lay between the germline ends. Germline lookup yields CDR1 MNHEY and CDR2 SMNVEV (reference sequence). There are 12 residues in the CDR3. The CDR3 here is CASSLRGARQYF. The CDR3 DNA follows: TGTGCCAGCAGTTTAAGAGGGGCGAGGCAGTACTTC.

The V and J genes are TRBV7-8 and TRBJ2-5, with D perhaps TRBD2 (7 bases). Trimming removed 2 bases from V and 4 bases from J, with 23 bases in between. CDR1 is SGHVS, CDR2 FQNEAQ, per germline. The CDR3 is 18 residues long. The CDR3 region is CASSLSRGGGGAVETQYF. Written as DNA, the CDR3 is TGTGCCAGCAGCTTATCCCGAGGGGGAGGGGGGGCCGTAGAGACCCAGTACTTC.

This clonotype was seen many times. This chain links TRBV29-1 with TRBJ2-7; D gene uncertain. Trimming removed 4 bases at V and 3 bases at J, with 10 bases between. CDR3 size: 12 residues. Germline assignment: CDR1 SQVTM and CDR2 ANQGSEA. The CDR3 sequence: CSVVAGVYEQYF. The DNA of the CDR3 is TGCAGCGTTGTCGCCGGCGTCTACGAGCAGTACTTC.

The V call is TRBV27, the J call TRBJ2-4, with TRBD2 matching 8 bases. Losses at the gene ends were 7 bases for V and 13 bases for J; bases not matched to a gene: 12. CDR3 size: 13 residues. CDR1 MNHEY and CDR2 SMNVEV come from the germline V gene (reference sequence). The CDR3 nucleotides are TGTGCCAGCACCGGCGGGAGGAACTACGGGCAGTACTTC. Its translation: CASTGGRNYGQYF.

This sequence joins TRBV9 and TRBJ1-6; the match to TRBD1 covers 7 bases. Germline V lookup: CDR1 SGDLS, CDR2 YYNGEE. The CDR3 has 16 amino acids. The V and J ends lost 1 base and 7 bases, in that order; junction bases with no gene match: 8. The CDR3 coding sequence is TGTGCCAGCAGCGTAAAGGCCGGGACAGAGAATTCACCCCTCCACTTT. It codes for CASSVKAGTENSPLHF.

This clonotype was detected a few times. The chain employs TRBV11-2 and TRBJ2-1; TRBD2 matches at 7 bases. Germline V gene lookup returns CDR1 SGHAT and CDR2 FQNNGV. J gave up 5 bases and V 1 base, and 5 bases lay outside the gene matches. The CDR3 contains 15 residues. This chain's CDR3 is CASSLVGGPDNEQFF. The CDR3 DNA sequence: TGTGCCAGCAGCTTAGTGGGAGGGCCTGACAATGAGCAGTTCTTC.

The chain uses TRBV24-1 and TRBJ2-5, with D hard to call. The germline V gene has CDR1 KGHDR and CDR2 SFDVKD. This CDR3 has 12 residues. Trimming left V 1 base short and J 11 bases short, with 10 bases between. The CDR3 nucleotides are TGTGCCACCAGTGATTTAGTAGGTGAGCAGTACTTC. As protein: CATSDLVGEQYF.

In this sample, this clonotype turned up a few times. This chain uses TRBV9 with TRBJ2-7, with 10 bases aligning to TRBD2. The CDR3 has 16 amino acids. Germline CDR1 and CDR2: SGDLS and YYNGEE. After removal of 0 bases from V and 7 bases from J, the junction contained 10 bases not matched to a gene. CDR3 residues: CASSVAPSGSGNEQYF. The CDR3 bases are TGTGCCAGCAGCGTAGCTCCTAGCGGGAGCGGGAATGAGCAGTACTTC.

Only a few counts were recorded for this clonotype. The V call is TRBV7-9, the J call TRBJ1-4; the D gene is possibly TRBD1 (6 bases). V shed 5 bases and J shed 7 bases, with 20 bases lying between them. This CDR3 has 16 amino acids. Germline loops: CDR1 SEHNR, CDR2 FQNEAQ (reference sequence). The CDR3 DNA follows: TGTGCCAGCAGCCCCCTCTCGGGCAGGGGTAGTGAAAAACTGTTTTTT. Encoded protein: CASSPLSGRGSEKLFF.

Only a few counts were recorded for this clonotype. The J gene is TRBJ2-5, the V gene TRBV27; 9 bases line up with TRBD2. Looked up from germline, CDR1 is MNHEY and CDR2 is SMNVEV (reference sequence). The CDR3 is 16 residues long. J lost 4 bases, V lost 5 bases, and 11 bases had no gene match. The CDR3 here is CASSGLAGEQGETQYF. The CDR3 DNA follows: TGTGCCAGCAGTGGTTTAGCGGGAGAGCAGGGAGAGACCCAGTACTTC.

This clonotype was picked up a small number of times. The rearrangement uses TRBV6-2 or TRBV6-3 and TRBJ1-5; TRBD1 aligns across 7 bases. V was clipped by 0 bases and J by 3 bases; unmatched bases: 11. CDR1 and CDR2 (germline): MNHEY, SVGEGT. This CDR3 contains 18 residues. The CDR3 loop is CASSYSTRQGQVNQPQHF. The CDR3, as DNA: TGTGCCAGCAGTTACTCGACGAGGCAAGGACAGGTCAATCAGCCCCAGCATTTT.

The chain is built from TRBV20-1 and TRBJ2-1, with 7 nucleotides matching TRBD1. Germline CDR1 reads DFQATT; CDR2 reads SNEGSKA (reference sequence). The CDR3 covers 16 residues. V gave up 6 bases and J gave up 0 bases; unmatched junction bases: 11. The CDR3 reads CSADPGTASSYNEQFF. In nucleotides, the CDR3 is TGCAGTGCGGACCCCGGGACAGCGAGCTCCTACAATGAGCAGTTCTTC.

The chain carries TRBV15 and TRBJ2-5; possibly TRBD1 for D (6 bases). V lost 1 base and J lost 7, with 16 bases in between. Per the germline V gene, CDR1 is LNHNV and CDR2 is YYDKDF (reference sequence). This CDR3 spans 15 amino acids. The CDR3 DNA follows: TGTGCCACCAGCAGAGGCTCACAGGGAGTGAGGACCCAGTACTTC. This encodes CATSRGSQGVRTQYF. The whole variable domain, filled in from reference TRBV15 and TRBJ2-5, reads DAMVIQNPRYQVTQFGKPVTLSCSQTLNHNVMYWYQQKSSQAPKLLFHYYDKDFNNEADTPDNFQSRRPNTSFCFLDIRSPGLGDTAMYLCATSRGSQGVRTQYFGPGTRLLVL.

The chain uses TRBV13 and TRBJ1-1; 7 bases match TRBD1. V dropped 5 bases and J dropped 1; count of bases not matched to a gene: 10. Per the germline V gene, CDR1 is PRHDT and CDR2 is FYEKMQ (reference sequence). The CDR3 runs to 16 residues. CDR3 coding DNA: TGTGCCAGCAGCGAGGGGGAGGGGGCACAGAACACTGAAGCTTTCTTT. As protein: CASSEGEGAQNTEAFF. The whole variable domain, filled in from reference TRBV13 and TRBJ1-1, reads AAGVIQSPRHLIKEKRETATLKCYPIPRHDTVYWYQQGPGQDPQFLISFYEKMQSDKGSIPDRFSAQQFSDYHSELNMSSLELGDSALYFCASSEGEGAQNTEAFFGQGTRLTVV.